This T cell receptor beta chain came from a study of CD8 T cells in ankylosing spondylitis. Germline CDR1 SGHRS, CDR2 YFSETQ. CDR3 length: 15 amino acids. Trimming pared 5 bases from V and 8 bases from J, leaving 21 bases between. In its sample, this clonotype was seen many times. Via MiXCR, TCRdb re-called the 5' RACE reads, giving one row per CDR3 protein. In the table there are some 140,000 distinct CDR3 sequences, 6.5% to 8.5% of which are singletons. The V and J genes are TRBV5-1 and TRBJ2-3; no firm D call. The source material was synovial fluid, either unsorted or a sorted T cell fraction (not recorded which). The clonotype comes from a male donor with ankylosing spondylitis. This CDR3 is CASSNGGTGPGTQYF. The CDR3, as DNA: TGCGCCAGCAGTAACGGTGGAACGGGTCCCGGTACGCAGTATTTT.